The rows below give T cell receptor beta chains drawn from one sample of a study of blood T cell repertoires in COVID-19. Sequenced by immunoSEQ multiplex PCR; TCRdb stores in-frame clones only, minus some. The repertoire holds 140,000 or so clones, with more than 75% as singletons. Sequenced sample: peripheral blood. The source of these receptors is a woman at least 80 years old with acute or convalescent COVID-19. The CDR3 runs from the conserved cysteine through the conserved F or W. A D gene is named only where the DNA matches it firmly. Clone size is given for some rows only: seen once, a few or many times, or a class if the clone is expanded.

v_call	d_call	j_call	clone_size	cdr3_aa	cdr3_nt
TRBV27	NA	TRBJ1-6	NA	CASSVSYNSPLHF	TGTGCCAGCAGCGTCTCCTATAATTCACCCCTCCACTTT
TRBV19	NA	TRBJ1-5	once	CASSTDRNNQPQHF	TGTGCCAGTAGTACCGACAGGAACAATCAGCCCCAGCATTTT
TRBV27	TRBD1	TRBJ2-2	NA	CASSLEGGRANTGELFF	TGTGCCAGCAGTTTAGAAGGGGGCCGTGCGAACACCGGGGAGCTGTTTTTT
TRBV7-2	NA	TRBJ1-5	NA	CASSPDGWRSNQPQHF	TGTGCCAGCAGCCCCGATGGTTGGCGGAGCAATCAGCCCCAGCATTTT
TRBV5-1	TRBD1	TRBJ2-5	NA	CASRGQVFQETQYF	TGCGCCAGCAGGGGACAGGTCTTCCAAGAGACCCAGTACTTC
TRBV5-4	TRBD2	TRBJ2-3	NA	CASSQGLAGVTDTQYF	TGTGCCAGCAGCCAGGGACTAGCGGGAGTTACAGATACGCAGTATTTT
TRBV30	NA	TRBJ2-7	NA	CAWSFSREQYF	TGTGCCTGGAGTTTCTCCCGGGAGCAGTACTTC
TRBV5-6	NA	TRBJ1-2	once	CASSPQGGGYGYTF	TGTGCCAGCAGCCCTCAGGGTGGTGGCTATGGCTACACCTTC
TRBV3-1/TRBV3-2	TRBD2	TRBJ2-2	NA	CASSQRASGVDTGELFF	TGTGCCAGCAGCCAACGGGCCAGCGGGGTAGACACCGGGGAGCTGTTTTTT
TRBV28	NA	TRBJ1-2	NA	CASMRGVYGYTF	TGTGCCAGCATGCGGGGGGTTTATGGCTACACCTTC
TRBV28	TRBD1	TRBJ2-7	few	CASNKGAPYEQYF	TGTGCAAGCAACAAGGGGGCCCCCTACGAGCAGTACTTC
TRBV5-1	NA	TRBJ2-3	NA	CASSHSGDTQYF	TGCGCCAGCAGCCATAGCGGAGATACGCAGTATTTT
TRBV9	NA	TRBJ2-5	NA	CASSPGTYQETQYF	TGTGCCAGCAGCCCAGGGACTTACCAAGAGACCCAGTACTTC
TRBV10-3	NA	TRBJ1-5	NA	CAISQVDQPQHF	TGTGCCATCAGCCAGGTAGATCAGCCCCAGCATTTT
TRBV5-6	TRBD2	TRBJ2-1	NA	CASSPLAVIYNEQFF	TGTGCCAGCAGCCCACTAGCGGTGATATACAATGAGCAGTTCTTC
TRBV6-6	NA	TRBJ2-7	once	CASSPGSYEQYF	TGTGCCAGCAGCCCAGGGTCCTACGAGCAGTACTTC
TRBV30	NA	TRBJ1-3	few	CAWSVGGNTIYF	TGTGCCTGGAGTGTGGGCGGAAACACCATATATTTT
TRBV11-2	NA	TRBJ2-7	NA	CASSLVRGRSYEQYF	TGTGCCAGCAGCTTAGTCAGGGGCCGCTCCTACGAGCAGTACTTC
TRBV29-1	NA	TRBJ2-1	NA	CSASDARVYNEQFF	TGCAGCGCCTCCGACGCTAGAGTCTACAATGAGCAGTTCTTC
TRBV28	TRBD1	TRBJ2-5	NA	CASSGQGETTQYF	TGTGCCAGCAGTGGACAGGGAGAGACGACCCAGTACTTC
TRBV6-6	NA	TRBJ2-2	NA	CASSGDTNTGELFF	TGTGCCAGCAGTGGGGACACGAACACCGGGGAGCTGTTTTTT
TRBV15	TRBD2	TRBJ2-5	NA	CATSRATSRETQYF	TGTGCCACCAGCAGAGCGACTAGCAGAGAGACCCAGTACTTC
TRBV5-1	NA	TRBJ1-1	NA	CASSLNGEAFF	TGCGCCAGCAGCTTGAACGGGGAAGCTTTCTTT
TRBV3-1/TRBV3-2	TRBD2	TRBJ2-7	NA	CASSLGLAGDLNGYEQYF	TGTGCCAGCAGCCTTGGACTAGCGGGAGATTTAAATGGCTACGAGCAGTACTTC
TRBV19	NA	TRBJ2-1	NA	CASSIGAGNEQFF	TGTGCCAGTAGTATTGGGGCGGGAAATGAGCAGTTCTTC
TRBV7-9	NA	TRBJ2-3	NA	CASSPLAGTDTQYF	TGTGCCAGCAGCCCATTAGCGGGCACAGATACGCAGTATTTT
TRBV5-6	NA	TRBJ2-6	NA	CASSNRDRISPSGANVLTF	TGTGCCAGCAGCAATAGAGACAGAATATCCCCCTCTGGGGCCAACGTCCTGACTTTC
TRBV25-1	NA	TRBJ1-6	NA	CASSVISSNSPLHF	TGTGCCAGCAGTGTCATCAGTTCTAATTCACCCCTCCACTTT
TRBV5-1	TRBD2	TRBJ2-1	NA	CASSSTSGGRSSSYNEQFF	TGCGCCAGCAGCAGTACTAGCGGGGGGCGATCCAGCTCCTACAATGAGCAGTTCTTC
TRBV19	TRBD2	TRBJ2-1	NA	CASSGLAASYNEQFF	TGTGCCAGTAGCGGACTAGCGGCTTCCTACAATGAGCAGTTCTTC
TRBV2	TRBD2	TRBJ2-1	NA	CASSELAGEGQYEQFF	TGTGCCAGCAGTGAACTAGCGGGGGAGGGACAGTATGAGCAGTTCTTC
TRBV6-5	TRBD1	TRBJ2-1	NA	CATRGQGFLGEQFF	TGTGCCACCCGGGGACAGGGCTTTTTAGGAGAGCAGTTCTTC
TRBV27	TRBD1	TRBJ2-5	once	CASSLTGGMTQETQYF	TGTGCCAGCAGCCTTACAGGGGGGATGACCCAAGAGACCCAGTACTTC
TRBV4-1	TRBD1	TRBJ1-3	NA	CASSQGTGVSGNTIYF	TGCGCCAGCAGCCAAGGGACAGGGGTCTCTGGAAACACCATATATTTT
TRBV4-1	TRBD1	TRBJ1-2	NA	CASSQQGHYGYTF	TGCGCCAGCAGTCAACAGGGGCACTATGGCTACACCTTC
TRBV7-8	TRBD1	TRBJ1-6	NA	CASSRDRGRALHF	TGTGCCAGCAGCCGGGACAGGGGTAGGGCCCTCCACTTT
TRBV6-5	NA	TRBJ2-1	NA	CASTNPGGNEQFF	TGTGCCAGCACCAACCCCGGGGGCAATGAGCAGTTCTTC
TRBV6-5	NA	TRBJ2-7	NA	CASSRSGLSSYEQYF	TGTGCCAGCAGCCGCTCGGGACTGTCCTCCTACGAGCAGTACTTC
TRBV6-2/TRBV6-3	NA	TRBJ1-1	NA	CASSESGDTEAFF	TGTGCCAGCAGTGAGTCAGGGGACACTGAAGCTTTCTTT
TRBV19	TRBD1	TRBJ2-2	NA	CASSIPLRDRGPANTGELFF	TGTGCCAGTAGTATCCCACTCCGGGACAGGGGGCCTGCGAACACCGGGGAGCTGTTTTTT
TRBV2	TRBD1	TRBJ1-1	NA	CASTQDRGTEAFF	TGTGCCAGCACTCAAGACAGGGGCACTGAAGCTTTCTTT
TRBV5-6	TRBD1	TRBJ2-5	NA	CASSLGPQGVQETQYF	TGTGCCAGCAGCTTGGGACCCCAGGGGGTACAAGAGACCCAGTACTTC
TRBV10-2	TRBD1	TRBJ2-5	NA	CASTEADRGAETQYF	TGCGCCAGCACCGAAGCTGACAGGGGAGCGGAGACCCAGTACTTC
TRBV19	NA	TRBJ2-2	NA	CASSIAVQAGELFF	TGTGCCAGTAGTATAGCGGTACAGGCCGGGGAGCTGTTTTTT
TRBV6-5	NA	TRBJ2-1	NA	CASKIGGWNEQFF	TGTGCCAGCAAGATCGGGGGATGGAATGAGCAGTTCTTC
TRBV28	NA	TRBJ1-2	few	CASSQYHNGYTF	TGTGCCAGCAGTCAATACCACAATGGCTACACCTTC
TRBV5-6	NA	TRBJ2-5	NA	CASSSRRGGYFQETQYF	TGTGCCAGCAGCTCGAGGCGTGGGGGGTACTTCCAAGAGACCCAGTACTTC
TRBV10-2	NA	TRBJ1-5	NA	CASSGQYNQPQHF	TGCGCCAGCAGTGGACAGTACAATCAGCCCCAGCATTTT
TRBV5-1	NA	TRBJ1-1	NA	CASSFRDINTEAFF	TGCGCCAGCAGCTTCCGGGACATCAACACTGAAGCTTTCTTT
TRBV5-1	TRBD1	TRBJ1-5	NA	CASSLAGDRGQPQHF	TGCGCCAGCAGCTTGGCCGGCGACAGGGGTCAGCCCCAGCATTTT
TRBV28	NA	TRBJ1-3	NA	CASTLTLWGGPSGNTIYF	TGTGCCAGCACCCTCACTCTTTGGGGGGGCCCCTCTGGAAACACCATATATTTT
TRBV28	TRBD2	TRBJ2-5	once	CASSWMGGRETQYF	TGTGCCAGCAGTTGGATGGGGGGGAGGGAGACCCAGTACTTC
TRBV7-3	TRBD1	TRBJ1-1	NA	CASSAQQGGNTEAFF	TGTGCCAGCAGCGCCCAACAGGGGGGAAACACTGAAGCTTTCTTT
TRBV5-1	TRBD1	TRBJ2-7	NA	CASSLVVGGTAYEQYF	TGCGCCAGCAGCTTGGTGGTAGGGGGCACAGCCTACGAGCAGTACTTC
TRBV5-1	TRBD2	TRBJ2-5	NA	CASSPGLAGGQETQYF	TGCGCCAGCAGCCCGGGACTAGCGGGGGGCCAAGAGACCCAGTACTTC
TRBV7-9	NA	TRBJ2-3	NA	CASSFERVKVTDTQYF	TGTGCCAGCAGCTTCGAGCGGGTCAAAGTAACAGATACGCAGTATTTT
TRBV7-2	NA	TRBJ1-3	NA	CASSVAGVTGNTIYF	TGTGCCAGCAGCGTAGCAGGGGTTACTGGAAACACCATATATTTT
TRBV6-2/TRBV6-3	TRBD2	TRBJ2-1	NA	CASSNRAGGLHEQFF	TGTGCCAGCAGTAACCGAGCGGGGGGGCTCCATGAGCAGTTCTTC
TRBV28	TRBD1	TRBJ1-2	NA	CASSLILTGLYYGYTF	TGTGCCAGCAGTTTAATTTTGACAGGGTTATACTATGGCTACACCTTC